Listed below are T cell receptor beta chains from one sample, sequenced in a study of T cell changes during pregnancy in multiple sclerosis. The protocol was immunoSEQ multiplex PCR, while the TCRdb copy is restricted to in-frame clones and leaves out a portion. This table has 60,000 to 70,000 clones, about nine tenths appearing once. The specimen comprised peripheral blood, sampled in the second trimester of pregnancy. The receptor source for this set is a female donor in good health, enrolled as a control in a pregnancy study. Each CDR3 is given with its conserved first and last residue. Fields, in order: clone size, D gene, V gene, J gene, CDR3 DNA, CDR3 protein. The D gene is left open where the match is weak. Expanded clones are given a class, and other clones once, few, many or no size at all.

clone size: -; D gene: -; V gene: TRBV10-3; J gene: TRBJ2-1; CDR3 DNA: TGTGCCATCGTTATGTCTAGTCGATACAATGAGCAGTTCTTC; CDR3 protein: CAIVMSSRYNEQFF
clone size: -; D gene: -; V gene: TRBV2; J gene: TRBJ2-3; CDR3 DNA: TGTGCCAGCAGCGGCGCGGAATGGGGACTCCGCACAGATACGCAGTATTTT; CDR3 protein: CASSGAEWGLRTDTQYF
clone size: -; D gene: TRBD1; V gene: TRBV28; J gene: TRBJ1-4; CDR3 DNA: TGTGCCAGCAGTTTGGGGACAGGGGGCGTCAATGAAAAACTGTTTTTT; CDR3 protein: CASSLGTGGVNEKLFF
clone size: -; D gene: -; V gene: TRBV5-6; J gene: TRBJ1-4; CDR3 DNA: TGTGCCAGCAGCTTGGTTCTGGAGAATGAAAAACTGTTTTTT; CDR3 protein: CASSLVLENEKLFF
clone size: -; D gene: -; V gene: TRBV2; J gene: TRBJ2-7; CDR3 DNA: TGTGCCAGCAGGGGGCTGTTAGCTCGCGAGCAGTACTTC; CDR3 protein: CASRGLLAREQYF
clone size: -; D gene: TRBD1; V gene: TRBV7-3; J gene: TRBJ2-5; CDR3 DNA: TGTGCCAGCAGCCCGGGACAGAGTCAAGAGACCCAGTACTTC; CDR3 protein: CASSPGQSQETQYF
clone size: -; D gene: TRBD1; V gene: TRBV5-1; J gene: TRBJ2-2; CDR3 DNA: TGCGCCAGCAGCTTAAGACAGGGGAACACCGGGGAGCTGTTTTTT; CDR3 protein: CASSLRQGNTGELFF
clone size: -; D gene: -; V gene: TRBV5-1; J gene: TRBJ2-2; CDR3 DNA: TGCGCCAGCAGCAACCGGGCGAACACCGGGGAGCTGTTTTTT; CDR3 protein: CASSNRANTGELFF
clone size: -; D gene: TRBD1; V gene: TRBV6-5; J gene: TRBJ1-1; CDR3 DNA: TGTGCCAGCATCCGCACAGGGGCGAACACTGAAGCTTTCTTT; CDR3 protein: CASIRTGANTEAFF
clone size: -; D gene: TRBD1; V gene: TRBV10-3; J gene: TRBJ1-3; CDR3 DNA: TGTGCCACCAGGGGCCTTGAGGGGGCGCCTGGAAACACCATATATTTT; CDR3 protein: CATRGLEGAPGNTIYF
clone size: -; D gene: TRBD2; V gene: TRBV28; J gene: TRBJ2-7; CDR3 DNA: TGTGCCAGCAGGGCTAGCGGGAGCTCCTACGAGCAGTACTTC; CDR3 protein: CASRASGSSYEQYF
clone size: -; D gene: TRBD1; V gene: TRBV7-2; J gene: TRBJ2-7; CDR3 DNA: TGTGCCAGCAGCTTAGTGTGGGACAGAACCTACGAGCAGTACTTC; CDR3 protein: CASSLVWDRTYEQYF
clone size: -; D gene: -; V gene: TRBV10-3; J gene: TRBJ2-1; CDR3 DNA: TGTGCCATCAGTGAGACAGTCGATGAGCAGTTCTTC; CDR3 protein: CAISETVDEQFF
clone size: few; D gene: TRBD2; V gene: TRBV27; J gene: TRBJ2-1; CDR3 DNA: TGTGCCAGCAGCCAAAACCCACCCTCGACTAGCGGTCCTCAGTTCTTC; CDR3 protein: CASSQNPPSTSGPQFF
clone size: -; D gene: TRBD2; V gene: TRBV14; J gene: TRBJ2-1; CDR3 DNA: TGTGCCAGCAGCCATCTCACTAGCGGGGAGCAGTTCTTC; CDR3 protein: CASSHLTSGEQFF
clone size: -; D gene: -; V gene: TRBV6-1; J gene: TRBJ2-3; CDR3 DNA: TGTGCCAGCATAAACAGGGCCACAGATACGCAGTATTTT; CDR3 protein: CASINRATDTQYF
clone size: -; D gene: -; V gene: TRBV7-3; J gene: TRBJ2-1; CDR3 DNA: TGTGCCAGCAGCTTAGAAGTCAGGGGTCCCTACAATGAGCAGTTCTTC; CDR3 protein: CASSLEVRGPYNEQFF
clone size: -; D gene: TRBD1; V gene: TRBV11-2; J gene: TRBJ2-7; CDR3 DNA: TGTGCCAGCAGGATCCTCCGACAGGGTTACGAGCAGTACTTC; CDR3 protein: CASRILRQGYEQYF
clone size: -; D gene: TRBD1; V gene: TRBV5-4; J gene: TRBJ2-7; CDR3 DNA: TGTGCCAGCAGCTTCCGAGGCAGGGGGCTCGCCGAGCAGTACTTC; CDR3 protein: CASSFRGRGLAEQYF
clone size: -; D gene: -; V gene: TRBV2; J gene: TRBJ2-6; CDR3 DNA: TGTGCCAGCAGGGAACAGAAAACTGGGGCCAACGTCCTGACTTTC; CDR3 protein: CASREQKTGANVLTF
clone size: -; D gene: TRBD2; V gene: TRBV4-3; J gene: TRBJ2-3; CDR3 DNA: TGCGCCAGCAGCCAAGATATAGCGGGAGGGTTCACAGATACGCAGTATTTT; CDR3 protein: CASSQDIAGGFTDTQYF
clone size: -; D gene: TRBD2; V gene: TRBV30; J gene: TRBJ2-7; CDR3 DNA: TGTGCCTGGAGGGCCGGACTAGCGGGAGTCGACGAGCAGTACTTC; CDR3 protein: CAWRAGLAGVDEQYF
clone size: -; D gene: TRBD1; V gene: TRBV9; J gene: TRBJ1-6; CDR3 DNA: TGTGCCAGCAGCGCGACAGGGGTCCCCAATAATTCACCCCTCCACTTT; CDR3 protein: CASSATGVPNNSPLHF
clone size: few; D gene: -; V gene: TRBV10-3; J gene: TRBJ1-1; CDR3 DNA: TGTGCCATCAGTGAGCCCGGTGAGACTGAAGCTTTCTTT; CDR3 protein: CAISEPGETEAFF
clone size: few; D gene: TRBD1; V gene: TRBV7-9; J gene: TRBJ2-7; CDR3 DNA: TGTGCCAGCAGCCGGGTTGGGACAGGGTTATACGAGCAGTACTTC; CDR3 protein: CASSRVGTGLYEQYF
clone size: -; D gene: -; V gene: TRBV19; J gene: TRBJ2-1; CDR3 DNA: TGTGCCAGTACAGCCGCCCTAGCGCCCGCCAATGAGCAGTTCTTC; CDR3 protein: CASTAALAPANEQFF
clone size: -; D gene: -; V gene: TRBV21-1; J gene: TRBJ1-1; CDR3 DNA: TGTGCCAGCAGCAAAGACAGAGGGGGGGCTGAAGCTTTCTTT; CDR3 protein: CASSKDRGGAEAFF
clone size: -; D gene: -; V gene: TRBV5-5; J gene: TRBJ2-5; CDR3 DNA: TGTGCCAGCAGCTTGGACCGCTCACCGGGGACCCAGTACTTC; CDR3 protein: CASSLDRSPGTQYF
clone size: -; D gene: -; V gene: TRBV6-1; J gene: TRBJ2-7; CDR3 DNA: TGTGCCAGCAGTGCAGAAGTTGGCGAGCAGTACTTC; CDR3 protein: CASSAEVGEQYF
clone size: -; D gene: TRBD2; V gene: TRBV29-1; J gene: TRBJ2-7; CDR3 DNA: TGCAGCGTTGGGGTAGCGGGGGCCTCCTACGAGCAGTACTTC; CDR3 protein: CSVGVAGASYEQYF
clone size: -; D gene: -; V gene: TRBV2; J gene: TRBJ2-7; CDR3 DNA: TGTGCCAGCAGGGTGGCCGCGGGACCGGCAGGCGAGCAGTACTTC; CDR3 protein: CASRVAAGPAGEQYF
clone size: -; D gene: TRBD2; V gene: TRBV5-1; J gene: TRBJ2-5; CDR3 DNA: TGCGCCAGCAGCTTGGAGGGAGGGCAAGAGACCCAGTACTTC; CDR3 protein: CASSLEGGQETQYF
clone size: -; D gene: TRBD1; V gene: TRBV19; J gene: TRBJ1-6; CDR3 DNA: TGTGCCAGTAGTATCCGGGGGGGACAGCTTAATTCACCCCTCCACTTT; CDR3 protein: CASSIRGGQLNSPLHF
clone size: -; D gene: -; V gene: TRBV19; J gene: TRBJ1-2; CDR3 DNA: TGTGCCAGTAGTATCGTCGGCAGGGTAGAATATGGCTACACCTTC; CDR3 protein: CASSIVGRVEYGYTF
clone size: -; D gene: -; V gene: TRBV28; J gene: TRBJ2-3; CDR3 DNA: TGTGCCAGCAGTTCACGACGGGAGCAAACAGATACGCAGTATTTT; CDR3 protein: CASSSRREQTDTQYF
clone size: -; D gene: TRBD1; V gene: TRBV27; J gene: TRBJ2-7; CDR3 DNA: TGTGCCAGCAGTTTCCTTCCGGGACAGGGGTCCTACGAGCAGTACTTC; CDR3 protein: CASSFLPGQGSYEQYF
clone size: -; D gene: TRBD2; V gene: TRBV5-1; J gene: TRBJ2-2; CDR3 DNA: TGCGCCAGTTGGGGAGGGAGGGAGCTGTTTTTT; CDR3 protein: CASWGGRELFF
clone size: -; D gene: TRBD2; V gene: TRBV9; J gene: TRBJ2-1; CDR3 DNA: TGTGCCAGCAGCTATCTAGCGGGAGGGTACAATGAGCAGTTCTTC; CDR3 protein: CASSYLAGGYNEQFF
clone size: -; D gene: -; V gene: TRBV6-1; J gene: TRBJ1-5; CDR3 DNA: TGTGCCAGCAGTGAAGTGGACGGGACACCCCGACATTTT; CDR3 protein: CASSEVDGTPRHF
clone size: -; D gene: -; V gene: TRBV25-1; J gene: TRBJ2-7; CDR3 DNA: TGTGCCACTTCGGCCGGGTCCCGGGAGTACTTC; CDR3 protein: CATSAGSREYF
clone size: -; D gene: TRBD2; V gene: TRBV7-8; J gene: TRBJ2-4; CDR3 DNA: TGTGCCAGCAGCTTAACGACCGGGGGGATGCAATTAGCCAAAAACATTCAGTACTTC; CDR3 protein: CASSLTTGGMQLAKNIQYF
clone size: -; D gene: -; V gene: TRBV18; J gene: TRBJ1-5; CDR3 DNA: TGTGCCAGCTCAGGCTCGCTCCTTCCAAATAGCAATCAGCCCCAGCATTTT; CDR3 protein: CASSGSLLPNSNQPQHF
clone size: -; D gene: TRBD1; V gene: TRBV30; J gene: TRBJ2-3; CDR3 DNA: TGTGCCTGTACAGGGGGCGCGACAGATACGCAGTATTTT; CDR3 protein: CACTGGATDTQYF
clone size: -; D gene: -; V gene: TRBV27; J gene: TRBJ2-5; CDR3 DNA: TGTGCCAGCAGTTGGAACGGGGGAGGTAGGACCCAGTACTTC; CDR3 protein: CASSWNGGGRTQYF
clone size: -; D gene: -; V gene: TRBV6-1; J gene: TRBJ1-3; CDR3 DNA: TGTGCCAGCAGTGAAGCGGGGAGCTCTGGAAACACCATATATTTT; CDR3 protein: CASSEAGSSGNTIYF
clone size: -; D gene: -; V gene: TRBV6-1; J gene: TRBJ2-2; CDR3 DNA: TGTGCCAGCATATGGTTGCGGGGTGGGACCGGGGAGCTGTTTTTT; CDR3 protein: CASIWLRGGTGELFF
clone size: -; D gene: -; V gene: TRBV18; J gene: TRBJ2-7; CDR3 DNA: TGTGCCAGCTCACCAGCTAGCGCTTACGAGCAGTACTTC; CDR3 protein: CASSPASAYEQYF
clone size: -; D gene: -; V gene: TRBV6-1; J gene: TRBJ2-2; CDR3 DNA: TGTGCCAGCAGAACAGGGACGGGCGGGGAGCTGTTTTTT; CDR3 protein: CASRTGTGGELFF
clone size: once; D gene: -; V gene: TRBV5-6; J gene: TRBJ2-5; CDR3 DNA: TGTGCCAGCAGCTTGCCTAGTCGGGAGACCCAGTACTTC; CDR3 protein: CASSLPSRETQYF
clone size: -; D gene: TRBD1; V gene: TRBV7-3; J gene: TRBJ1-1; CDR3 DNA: TGTGCCAGCAGCCCCGGGACAGGAAGTCACACTGAAGCTTTCTTT; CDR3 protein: CASSPGTGSHTEAFF
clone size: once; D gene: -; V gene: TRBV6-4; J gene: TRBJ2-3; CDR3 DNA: TGTGCCAGCAGCGAACAGCGCACAGATACGCAGTATTTT; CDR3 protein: CASSEQRTDTQYF
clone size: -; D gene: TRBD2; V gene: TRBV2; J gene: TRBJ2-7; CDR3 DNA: TGTGCCAGCACACTAGAGGGGACTAGTGGATACGAGCAGTACTTC; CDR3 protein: CASTLEGTSGYEQYF
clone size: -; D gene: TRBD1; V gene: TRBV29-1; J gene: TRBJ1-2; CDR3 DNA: TGCAGCGTTGAAGCCACCCAAGACAGGGGAATCGGCTACACCTTC; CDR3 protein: CSVEATQDRGIGYTF